Shown below are 24 T cell receptor beta chains from a single sample sequenced in a study of siplizumab effects on memory and regulatory T cells. The repertoire was sequenced with immunoSEQ multiplex PCR; TCRdb's copy has only in-frame clones and lacks some. Altogether 92,000 or so clones are present, around 90% being singletons, with the ten largest covering approximately 15%. The sequencing sample was made of CD4+ T cells sorted from blood. These receptors were collected from a human donor in good health.

The genes are TRBV11-3 and TRBJ2-1, with D tentatively TRBD2 (6 bases). Trimming took 5 bases from V and 8 from J, leaving 10 bases between them. CDR1 SGHNT and CDR2 YENEEA come from the germline V gene. The CDR3 loop spans 12 amino acids. CDR3 protein: CASSKSSDEQFF. Here the CDR3 DNA reads TGTGCCAGCAGCAAGTCTAGCGATGAGCAGTTCTTC.

CDR3 coding DNA: TGTGCCAGCAGGAGACAGGGGGTGGGGACCGGGGAGCTGTTTTTT. It translates to CASRRQGVGTGELFF. The genes are TRBV6-5 and TRBJ2-2, with 9 positions matching TRBD1. This CDR3 has 15 amino acids. CDR1 and CDR2 from the germline V gene are MNHEY and SVGAGI. Germline trimming cut 6 bases from V and 5 bases from J; bases unmatched to any gene: 7.

This chain connects TRBV15 to TRBJ2-5; possibly TRBD1 or TRBD2 for D (5 bases each). V lost 8 bases and J 1 base, leaving 8 bases between the germline ends. Germline V CDR1 and CDR2: LNHNV, YYDKDF (reference sequence). CDR3 size: 12 residues. CDR3 region: CATRGVQETQYF. The CDR3 nucleotides are TGTGCCACCCGAGGGGTCCAAGAGACCCAGTACTTC. The full variable domain, rest sourced from reference TRBV15 and TRBJ2-5, is DAMVIQNPRYQVTQFGKPVTLSCSQTLNHNVMYWYQQKSSQAPKLLFHYYDKDFNNEADTPDNFQSRRPNTSFCFLDIRSPGLGDTAMYLCATRGVQETQYFGPGTRLLVL.

V usage is TRBV15 and J usage is TRBJ2-2; a weak D match, TRBD1 (5 bases). Trimming took off 4 bases at V and 2 bases at J, with 11 bases between the two ends. Germline V gives CDR1 LNHNV, CDR2 YYDKDF (reference sequence). This CDR3 is 15 amino acids long. CDR3 sequence: CATSTRQSNTGELFF. The CDR3, as DNA: TGTGCCACCAGCACCCGACAGTCAAACACCGGGGAGCTGTTTTTT.

V and J are TRBV7-4 and TRBJ1-2; tentatively, D is TRBD1 (6 bases). The germline V and J ends were trimmed by 5 bases and 1 base, with 17 bases remaining between them. The CDR3 runs to 16 residues. Germline V lookup: CDR1 SGHVT, CDR2 SQSDAQ. This CDR3 is CASSRGAGAVNYGYTF. DNA for the CDR3: TGTGCCAGCAGCCGAGGGGCAGGGGCGGTTAACTATGGCTACACCTTC.

The gene calls are TRBV18 and TRBJ1-2; D gene unclear. Trimming took off 3 bases at V and 5 bases at J, with 10 bases between the two ends. CDR1 and CDR2 from the germline V gene are KGHSH and LQKENI. The CDR3 has 13 residues. The CDR3, as DNA: TGTGCCAGCTCACCTCCGAGGCGATATGGCTACACCTTC. Residues: CASSPPRRYGYTF.

The chain employs TRBV5-1 and TRBJ1-1; tentatively, D is TRBD1 (5 bases). The CDR3 contains 15 residues. Germline loops: CDR1 SGHRS, CDR2 YFSETQ. V gave up 1 base and J gave up 1 base, with 11 bases separating them. The DNA of the CDR3 is TGCGCCAGCAGCTTGAGGGACTCTTGGAACACTGAAGCTTTCTTT. Protein sequence: CASSLRDSWNTEAFF.

The chain carries TRBV18 and TRBJ2-2; unclear D gene. The CDR3 spans 12 residues. Germline V lookup: CDR1 KGHSH, CDR2 LQKENI. V was pared by 1 base and J by 7 bases, with 4 bases between. The CDR3 DNA sequence: TGTGCCAGCTCACCACTCCTCGGGGAGCTGTTTTTT. Translated: CASSPLLGELFF.

This clone was found once. The chain combines TRBV5-1 with TRBJ2-1; TRBD1 aligns across 11 bases. The CDR3 covers 15 residues. From germline, CDR1 is SGHRS and CDR2 YFSETQ. The junction had 6 bases not matched to a gene; V was cut back by 5 bases and J by 5 bases. The CDR3 spells CASRQGQGDHNEQFF. DNA of the CDR3: TGCGCCAGCAGACAGGGACAGGGGGACCACAATGAGCAGTTCTTC.

This clone was recorded a few times. V usage is TRBV2 and J usage is TRBJ2-7; 10 positions match TRBD1. The V and J ends lost 7 bases and 2 bases, in that order; junction bases with no gene match: 17. The germline V gene has CDR1 SNHLY and CDR2 FYNNEI. The CDR3 has 18 amino acids. CDR3 sequence (DNA): TGTGCCAGCATTATACCGGGACAGGGGCTACATATGACCTACGAGCAGTACTTC. This codes for CASIIPGQGLHMTYEQYF.

V is TRBV9 and J is TRBJ2-2, with D unresolved. The V gene's germline CDR1 is SGDLS and CDR2 YYNGEE. V lost 0 bases and J 3 bases, leaving 9 bases between the germline ends. This CDR3 is built from 15 residues. CDR3 in DNA: TGTGCCAGCAGCGTAGGCGTCACCCACACCGGGGAGCTGTTTTTT. Translating it yields CASSVGVTHTGELFF.

The CDR3: CASSETAGAGGSPLHF. As DNA, the CDR3 is TGTGCCAGCAGTGAAACGGCGGGGGCTGGTGGTTCACCCCTCCACTTT. The gene calls are TRBV6-1 and TRBJ1-6; TRBD1 might be the D (6 bases). In germline, CDR1 is MNHNS, CDR2 SASEGT. The CDR3 has 16 residues. V shed 2 bases and J shed 9 bases, with 17 bases lying between them.

The chain has TRBV5-4 and TRBJ1-1; D remains ambiguous. Deletions cut 1 base from V and 5 bases from J, with 6 bases between. There are 12 residues in the CDR3. In germline, CDR1 is SGHNT, CDR2 YYREEE (reference sequence). CDR3 protein: CASSLSETEAFF. CDR3 nucleotides: TGTGCCAGCAGCTTGTCCGAGACTGAAGCTTTCTTT.

V gene TRBV10-3 combines with J gene TRBJ2-2; D gene uncertain. V was clipped by 0 bases and J by 6 bases, with 5 bases between them. The CDR3 loop spans 13 amino acids. CDR1 and CDR2 (germline): ENHRY, SYGVKD. CDR3 sequence: CAISESPSGELFF. The DNA of the CDR3 is TGTGCCATCAGTGAGTCTCCATCCGGGGAGCTGTTTTTT.

V and J are TRBV15 and TRBJ1-4; possible D gene TRBD1, 6 bases. V shed 1 base and J shed 7 bases, with 16 bases lying between them. Germline-derived CDR1 and CDR2 are LNHNV and YYDKDF (reference sequence). This CDR3 comprises 16 residues. Written as DNA, the CDR3 is TGTGCCACCAGCAGAGTTAAATGGGGGCATGGTGAAAAACTGTTTTTT. Protein product: CATSRVKWGHGEKLFF.

This chain connects TRBV30 to TRBJ2-5; 9 bases are shared with TRBD1. Germline values: CDR1 GTSNPN, CDR2 SVGIG (reference sequence). V was clipped by 4 bases and J by 4 bases; unmatched bases: 1. This CDR3 region has 12 residues. The CDR3 coding sequence is TGTGCCTGGAACAGGGGGCCAGAGACCCAGTACTTC. It encodes CAWNRGPETQYF.

The genes are TRBV9 and TRBJ1-2; D unresolved. CDR1 and CDR2 from the germline V gene are SGDLS and YYNGEE. V dropped 2 bases and J dropped 5 bases, with 7 bases sitting between them. The CDR3 has 12 residues. The CDR3, as DNA: TGTGCCAGCAGCGTTCAAGGGTATGGCTACACCTTC. Its protein product is CASSVQGYGYTF.

J is TRBJ2-3 and V is TRBV5-1, with D hard to call. Germline values: CDR1 SGHRS, CDR2 YFSETQ. V lost 2 bases to trimming and J lost 0 bases, with 10 bases between them. The length of the CDR3 is 15 residues. DNA of the CDR3: TGCGCCAGCAGCTTAAACTGGGCTAGCACAGATACGCAGTATTTT. It is translated as CASSLNWASTDTQYF.

This clone appeared once. The genes are TRBV7-2 and TRBJ2-5; D is ambiguous. The CDR3 is 13 amino acids. V was shortened by 1 base and J by 4 bases, with 7 bases between the two germline ends. Germline loops: CDR1 SGHTA, CDR2 FQGNSA. The DNA of the CDR3 is TGTGCCAGCAGCTTAGGTCCCGGAGAGACCCAGTACTTC. This sequence encodes CASSLGPGETQYF.

This chain connects TRBV30 to TRBJ2-7, with a possible D match to TRBD1 (5 bases). The CDR3 runs 13 residues. Trimming stripped 2 bases from V and 4 bases from J, with 12 bases between. CDR1 and CDR2 (germline): GTSNPN, SVGIG (reference sequence). CDR3 sequence reads: CAWSSQGRYEQYF. CDR3 nucleotides: TGTGCCTGGAGTAGTCAGGGTCGGTACGAGCAGTACTTC.

The chain links TRBV18 to TRBJ1-5; D perhaps matches TRBD1 (6 bases). In germline, CDR1 is KGHSH, CDR2 LQKENI. V was cut by 4 bases and J by 4 bases, with 14 bases left in between. The CDR3 loop spans 15 amino acids. CDR3 bases: TGTGCCAGCTCACTTGTTGGAGGGGGGAATCAGCCCCAGCATTTT. Its protein is CASSLVGGGNQPQHF.

The genes are TRBV19 and TRBJ1-4, with D unclear. Germline CDR1 is LNHDA and CDR2 is SQIVND (reference sequence). The CDR3 has 15 amino acids. V dropped 5 bases and J dropped 0 bases, with 10 bases sitting between them. The CDR3 region has the DNA TGTGCCAGTAGTGCACGGTCGGCAACTAATGAAAAACTGTTTTTT. It specifies CASSARSATNEKLFF.

The genes are TRBV6-5 and TRBJ1-2; D not resolved. The CDR3 contains 14 residues. Germline V lookup: CDR1 MNHEY, CDR2 SVGAGI. The V end was cut by 7 bases, the J end by 0 bases, with 12 bases between. The CDR3 loop reads CASTTTSSNYGYTF. Written as DNA, the CDR3 is TGTGCCAGCACCACGACGTCGTCTAACTATGGCTACACCTTC.

The rearrangement uses TRBV5-4 and TRBJ2-5, with 13 bases that match TRBD2. The ends lost 4 bases at V and 2 bases at J; junction bases unmatched: 8. This CDR3 is built from 17 residues. Germline V gene sequence: CDR1 SGHNT, CDR2 YYREEE (reference sequence). The CDR3 sequence: CASSRGLAGAGQETQYF. Written as DNA, the CDR3 is TGTGCCAGCAGCCGTGGACTAGCGGGAGCGGGGCAAGAGACCCAGTACTTC.